This TCR beta chain was sequenced in a study of T cells expressing NK-cell markers. Template switching by 5'RACE with UMIs generated the TCR beta cDNA. TCRdb re-called the 5' RACE reads; one entry per CDR3 protein, DNA not given. Recorded for this sample: some 280,000 distinct CDR3 sequences. The CDR3 loop spans 15 amino acids. Looked up from germline, CDR1 is ENHRY and CDR2 is SYGVKD. A word on this clonotype: Its antigen is undetermined.

Study-wide results and limits: A few donors' CD3+CD56-NKG2C+ cells were dominated by the same clonotypes.

The V gene is TRBV10-3, the J gene TRBJ2-7; there is no DNA to check the TCRdb D call of TRBD1. The specimen sequenced was blood T cells: a sorted CD56 or NKG2C T cell subset, CD4+ or CD8+ T cells, or bulk PBMC T cells (not recorded which). The TCR sequence derives from a man aged 18-30 years in good health. The CDR3 loop is CAISVRQDYSYEQYF.